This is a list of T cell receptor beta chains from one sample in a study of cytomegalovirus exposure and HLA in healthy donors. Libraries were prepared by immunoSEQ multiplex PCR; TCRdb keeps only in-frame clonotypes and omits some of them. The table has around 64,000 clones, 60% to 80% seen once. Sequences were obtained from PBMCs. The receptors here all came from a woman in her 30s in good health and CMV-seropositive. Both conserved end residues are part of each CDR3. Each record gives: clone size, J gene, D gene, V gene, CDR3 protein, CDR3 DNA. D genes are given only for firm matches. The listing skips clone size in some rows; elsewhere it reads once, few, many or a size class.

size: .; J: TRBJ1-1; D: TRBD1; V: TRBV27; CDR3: CASSPYGQGVEAFF; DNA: TGTGCCAGCAGTCCATATGGACAGGGGGTAGAAGCTTTCTTT
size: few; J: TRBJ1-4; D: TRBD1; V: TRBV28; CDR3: CASSFAGGGQKLFF; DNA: TGTGCCAGCAGTTTTGCAGGGGGCGGGCAAAAACTGTTTTTT
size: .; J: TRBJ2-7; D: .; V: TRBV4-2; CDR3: CASTQAAGSLSYEQYF; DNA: TGTGCCAGCACCCAGGCAGCAGGCTCCCTCTCCTACGAGCAGTACTTC
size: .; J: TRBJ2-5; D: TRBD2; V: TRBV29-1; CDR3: CSVESSVSGGPQETQYF; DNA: TGCAGCGTTGAATCGTCTGTGTCGGGAGGGCCCCAAGAGACCCAGTACTTC
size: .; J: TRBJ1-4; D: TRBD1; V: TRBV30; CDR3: CAWGRQGSYEKLFF; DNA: TGTGCCTGGGGTCGACAGGGATCTTATGAAAAACTGTTTTTT
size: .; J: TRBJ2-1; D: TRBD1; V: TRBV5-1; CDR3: CASSYGQGSEEQFF; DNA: TGCGCCAGCAGCTACGGACAGGGTTCGGAAGAGCAGTTCTTC
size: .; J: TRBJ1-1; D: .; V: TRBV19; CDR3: CASSAQSKNTEAFF; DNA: TGTGCCAGTAGTGCCCAGTCAAAGAACACTGAAGCTTTCTTT
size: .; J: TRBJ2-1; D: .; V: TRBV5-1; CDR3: CASSFPGNEQFF; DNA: TGCGCCAGCAGCTTCCCGGGCAATGAGCAGTTCTTC
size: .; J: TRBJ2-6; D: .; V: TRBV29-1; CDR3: CSFTASGANVLTF; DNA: TGCAGCTTTACAGCCTCTGGGGCCAACGTCCTGACTTTC
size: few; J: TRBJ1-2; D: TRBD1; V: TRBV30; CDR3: CAWSPKTSGQEGYTF; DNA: TGTGCCTGGAGTCCAAAAACCTCGGGACAGGAGGGCTACACCTTC
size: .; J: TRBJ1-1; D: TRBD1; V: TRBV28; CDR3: CASSEQGAGTEAFF; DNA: TGTGCCAGCAGTGAACAGGGGGCAGGGACTGAAGCTTTCTTT
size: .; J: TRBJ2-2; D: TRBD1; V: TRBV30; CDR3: CAWSVRGQRRKLNTGELFF; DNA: TGTGCCTGGAGTGTACGGGGACAGCGCCGAAAACTGAACACCGGGGAGCTGTTTTTT
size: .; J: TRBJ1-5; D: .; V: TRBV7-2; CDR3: CASSITGTNQPQHF; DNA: TGTGCCAGCAGCATCACAGGGACCAATCAGCCCCAGCATTTT
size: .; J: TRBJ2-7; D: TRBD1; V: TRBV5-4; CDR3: CASSLVGQGDEQYF; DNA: TGTGCCAGCAGCTTGGTGGGACAGGGTGACGAGCAGTACTTC
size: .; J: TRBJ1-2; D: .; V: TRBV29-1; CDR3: CSVTAIYGYTF; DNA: TGCAGCGTAACAGCTATCTATGGCTACACCTTC
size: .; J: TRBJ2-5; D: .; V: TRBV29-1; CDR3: CSVEDRGQETQYF; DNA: TGCAGCGTTGAAGACAGGGGACAAGAGACCCAGTACTTC